The clone carrying this T cell receptor beta chain came up a few times. As yet, its antigen is unknown. These data come from a study of beta chain features in type 1 diabetes. About the research overall: Cell yields, age and gender were similar between patients and healthy donors. The study's findings and limits: Among patients with Type 1 diabetes, TCRB CDR3s were moderately but significantly shorter in every one of the four CD4+ subsets.

From germline, CDR1 is KGHSH and CDR2 LQKENI. The CDR3 is 16 residues long. The germline V and J ends were trimmed by 1 base and 7 bases, with 17 bases remaining between them. Reverse transcribing all isolated RNA meant expressed TCRB transcripts were sequenced. Here immunoSEQ multiplex PCR was the method, and the copy in TCRdb shows in-frame clones only, minus some. The table records around 100,000 clones, approximately 30% of them present only once. The sequenced material came from central memory CD4+ T cells from blood. J is TRBJ2-1 and V is TRBV18; TRBD2 might be the D (6 bases). The source is a woman aged 18-29 years with type 1 diabetes. The CDR3 loop reads CASSPRIRTIDNEQFF. In DNA form, the CDR3 reads TGTGCCAGCTCACCACGGATTAGGACTATCGATAATGAGCAGTTCTTC.